Listed below are T cell receptor beta chains from one sample, sequenced in a study of OX40 agonist ivuxolimab in advanced cancers. Profiling relied on immunoSEQ multiplex PCR, and the TCRdb table lists in-frame clones only, not all of them. The data hold 65,000 to 75,000 clones, with roughly 88% observed a single time. The specimen comprised CD4+ or CD8+ T cells sorted from blood, sampled in a trial of the OX40 agonist ivuxolimab. The receptors were gathered from an adult with an advanced solid tumor such as melanoma, head and neck, liver or kidney cancer. Both conserved end residues are part of each CDR3. A D gene is named only where the DNA matches it firmly. Size is stated for part of the rows, as once, few or many counts, or as a class when the clone is expanded.

v_gene: TRBV5-1
j_gene: TRBJ2-3
d_gene: -
abundance: -
len: 12
CDR3aa: CASTPEGDTQYF
CDR3nt: TGCGCCAGCACCCCGGAGGGGGATACGCAGTATTTT

v_gene: TRBV6-5
j_gene: TRBJ1-2
d_gene: TRBD1
abundance: -
len: 14
CDR3aa: CASSRGTGVYGYTF
CDR3nt: TGTGCCAGCAGCCGCGGGACAGGAGTATATGGCTACACCTTC

v_gene: TRBV12-5
j_gene: TRBJ1-2
d_gene: -
abundance: -
len: 14
CDR3aa: CASGATVKAYGYTF
CDR3nt: TGTGCTAGTGGGGCGACAGTAAAGGCCTATGGCTACACCTTC

v_gene: TRBV14
j_gene: TRBJ1-5
d_gene: -
abundance: -
len: 12
CDR3aa: CASSQGYQPQHF
CDR3nt: TGTGCCAGCAGCCAGGGATACCAGCCCCAGCATTTT

v_gene: TRBV30
j_gene: TRBJ2-5
d_gene: TRBD1
abundance: few
len: 13
CDR3aa: CAWGTGGIETQYF
CDR3nt: TGTGCCTGGGGTACAGGGGGGATTGAGACCCAGTACTTC

v_gene: TRBV5-6
j_gene: TRBJ2-1
d_gene: -
abundance: -
len: 13
CDR3aa: CASSPGPADEQFF
CDR3nt: TGTGCCAGCAGCCCAGGCCCCGCTGATGAGCAGTTCTTC

v_gene: TRBV28
j_gene: TRBJ2-3
d_gene: TRBD2
abundance: -
len: 16
CDR3aa: CASSSRLAGAGDTQYF
CDR3nt: TGTGCCAGCAGTTCCCGTCTAGCGGGGGCCGGGGATACGCAGTATTTT

v_gene: TRBV7-6
j_gene: TRBJ2-2
d_gene: -
abundance: -
len: 14
CDR3aa: CASSLGTLTGELFF
CDR3nt: TGTGCCAGCAGCTTAGGGACGCTCACCGGGGAGCTGTTTTTT

v_gene: TRBV6-1
j_gene: TRBJ2-7
d_gene: TRBD2
abundance: once
len: 18
CDR3aa: CASSAKTSGGFLGWEQYF
CDR3nt: TGTGCCAGCAGTGCGAAGACTAGCGGGGGATTTCTTGGGTGGGAGCAGTACTTC

v_gene: TRBV4-2
j_gene: TRBJ1-4
d_gene: -
abundance: -
len: 16
CDR3aa: CASSQDPMATNEKLFF
CDR3nt: TGTGCCAGCAGCCAAGACCCAATGGCAACTAATGAAAAACTGTTTTTT

v_gene: TRBV6-1
j_gene: TRBJ1-1
d_gene: -
abundance: -
len: 14
CDR3aa: CASSPLRGETEAFF
CDR3nt: TGTGCCAGCAGCCCCTTGAGGGGCGAGACTGAAGCTTTCTTT

v_gene: TRBV18
j_gene: TRBJ2-3
d_gene: TRBD2
abundance: -
len: 19
CDR3aa: CASSPALRIAGASTDTQYF
CDR3nt: TGTGCCAGCTCACCAGCCCTTCGTATAGCGGGGGCTAGCACAGATACGCAGTATTTT

v_gene: TRBV15
j_gene: TRBJ2-1
d_gene: TRBD2
abundance: -
len: 19
CDR3aa: CATKEWVRLAGGLVNEQFF
CDR3nt: TGTGCCACCAAGGAATGGGTCAGGTTAGCGGGGGGGCTGGTCAATGAGCAGTTCTTC

v_gene: TRBV5-4
j_gene: TRBJ1-2
d_gene: TRBD1
abundance: once
len: 12
CDR3aa: CASSSGGSGYTF
CDR3nt: TGTGCCAGCAGCTCAGGGGGCTCAGGCTACACCTTC

v_gene: TRBV28
j_gene: TRBJ1-5
d_gene: -
abundance: -
len: 15
CDR3aa: CASAGLGAENQPQHF
CDR3nt: TGTGCCAGCGCTGGCCTTGGGGCAGAGAATCAGCCCCAGCATTTT

v_gene: TRBV7-3
j_gene: TRBJ2-3
d_gene: -
abundance: once
len: 15
CDR3aa: CASSLGAGRVDTQYF
CDR3nt: TGTGCCAGCAGCTTAGGTGCGGGGCGTGTGGATACGCAGTATTTT

v_gene: TRBV7-8
j_gene: TRBJ2-5
d_gene: TRBD2
abundance: -
len: 14
CDR3aa: CASSPKTSGGLPYF
CDR3nt: TGTGCCAGCAGCCCGAAGACTAGCGGGGGTTTACCGTACTTC

v_gene: TRBV2
j_gene: TRBJ2-7
d_gene: TRBD1
abundance: -
len: 12
CDR3aa: CAGGQGAYEQYF
CDR3nt: TGTGCCGGTGGACAGGGAGCCTACGAGCAGTACTTC

v_gene: TRBV5-5
j_gene: TRBJ1-2
d_gene: TRBD1
abundance: -
len: 12
CDR3aa: CASSTGDRGYTF
CDR3nt: TGTGCCAGCAGCACAGGGGACCGTGGCTACACCTTC

v_gene: TRBV5-5
j_gene: TRBJ1-2
d_gene: -
abundance: -
len: 15
CDR3aa: CASSSAGTVNYGYTF
CDR3nt: TGTGCCAGCAGCTCGGCCGGGACCGTCAACTATGGCTACACCTTC

v_gene: TRBV11-2
j_gene: TRBJ1-6
d_gene: TRBD1
abundance: -
len: 15
CDR3aa: CASSLMGQGGSPLHF
CDR3nt: TGTGCCAGCAGCTTAATGGGACAGGGAGGTTCACCCCTCCACTTT

v_gene: TRBV5-5
j_gene: TRBJ1-5
d_gene: -
abundance: -
len: 16
CDR3aa: CASSWGGANSNQPQHF
CDR3nt: TGTGCCAGCAGCTGGGGAGGAGCTAATAGCAATCAGCCCCAGCATTTT

v_gene: TRBV2
j_gene: TRBJ2-3
d_gene: TRBD2
abundance: -
len: 12
CDR3aa: CGCSGATDTQYF
CDR3nt: TGTGGTTGTAGCGGGGCCACAGATACGCAGTATTTT

v_gene: TRBV5-6
j_gene: TRBJ2-5
d_gene: -
abundance: -
len: 14
CDR3aa: CASSPDYLGETQYF
CDR3nt: TGTGCCAGCAGTCCGGACTACTTAGGGGAGACCCAGTACTTC

v_gene: TRBV5-1
j_gene: TRBJ1-1
d_gene: -
abundance: -
len: 13
CDR3aa: CASSLDRDSEAFF
CDR3nt: TGCGCCAGCAGCTTGGACAGGGACTCTGAAGCTTTCTTT

v_gene: TRBV28
j_gene: TRBJ2-3
d_gene: TRBD2
abundance: -
len: 13
CDR3aa: CASSLGRESTQYF
CDR3nt: TGTGCCAGCAGTTTAGGGAGGGAGAGCACGCAGTATTTT

v_gene: TRBV19
j_gene: TRBJ1-3
d_gene: -
abundance: -
len: 16
CDR3aa: CASSIGQHISGNTIYF
CDR3nt: TGTGCCAGTAGTATCGGACAGCACATCTCTGGAAACACCATATATTTT

v_gene: TRBV5-6
j_gene: TRBJ1-1
d_gene: -
abundance: -
len: 13
CDR3aa: CASSSGDYTEAFF
CDR3nt: TGTGCCAGCAGCTCCGGGGATTACACTGAAGCTTTCTTT

v_gene: TRBV11-2
j_gene: TRBJ1-4
d_gene: -
abundance: -
len: 16
CDR3aa: CASSLGGIGTNEKLFF
CDR3nt: TGTGCCAGCAGCTTAGGGGGGATAGGAACTAATGAAAAACTGTTTTTT

v_gene: TRBV9
j_gene: TRBJ1-2
d_gene: TRBD1
abundance: -
len: 13
CDR3aa: CASSERTGHGYTF
CDR3nt: TGTGCCAGCAGCGAGCGGACAGGGCATGGCTACACCTTC

v_gene: TRBV27
j_gene: TRBJ1-1
d_gene: -
abundance: -
len: 13
CDR3aa: CASSWEGSTEAFF
CDR3nt: TGTGCCAGCAGTTGGGAGGGATCCACTGAAGCTTTCTTT

v_gene: TRBV6-1
j_gene: TRBJ2-7
d_gene: TRBD1
abundance: -
len: 15
CDR3aa: CASTLAGTGGYEQYF
CDR3nt: TGTGCCAGCACCCTCGCCGGGACAGGGGGCTACGAGCAGTACTTC

v_gene: TRBV30
j_gene: TRBJ1-4
d_gene: TRBD1
abundance: once
len: 13
CDR3aa: CAWSVGTGEKLFF
CDR3nt: TGTGCCTGGAGTGTAGGGACAGGTGAAAAACTGTTTTTT

v_gene: TRBV10-3
j_gene: TRBJ1-2
d_gene: -
abundance: -
len: 13
CDR3aa: CAISEDRNYGYTF
CDR3nt: TGTGCCATCAGTGAGGACAGAAACTATGGCTACACCTTC

v_gene: TRBV7-6
j_gene: TRBJ1-1
d_gene: -
abundance: -
len: 13
CDR3aa: CASSQQVNTEAFF
CDR3nt: TGTGCCAGCAGCCAGCAAGTTAACACTGAAGCTTTCTTT

v_gene: TRBV28
j_gene: TRBJ1-1
d_gene: -
abundance: -
len: 14
CDR3aa: CASSTRGGGTEAFF
CDR3nt: TGTGCCAGCAGCACGAGGGGGGGCGGGACTGAAGCTTTCTTT

v_gene: TRBV5-1
j_gene: TRBJ1-6
d_gene: -
abundance: medium-sized
len: 15
CDR3aa: CASRTTGDVNSPLHF
CDR3nt: TGCGCCAGCAGAACCACAGGAGACGTTAATTCACCCCTCCACTTT

v_gene: TRBV5-6
j_gene: TRBJ2-7
d_gene: -
abundance: once
len: 14
CDR3aa: CASSLVDRPHEQYF
CDR3nt: TGTGCCAGCAGCTTGGTGGACCGCCCCCACGAGCAGTACTTC

v_gene: TRBV10-3
j_gene: TRBJ1-2
d_gene: TRBD1
abundance: -
len: 14
CDR3aa: CAISETDRGGGYTF
CDR3nt: TGTGCCATCAGTGAAACAGACAGGGGTGGTGGCTACACCTTC

v_gene: TRBV18
j_gene: TRBJ1-2
d_gene: -
abundance: -
len: 16
CDR3aa: CASSSDSTVVGSGYTF
CDR3nt: TGTGCCAGCTCATCCGACTCGACAGTAGTGGGAAGTGGCTACACCTTC

v_gene: TRBV7-9
j_gene: TRBJ1-2
d_gene: -
abundance: -
len: 15
CDR3aa: CASSFPWGLIYGYTF
CDR3nt: TGTGCCAGCAGCTTCCCGTGGGGGCTCATATATGGCTACACCTTC

v_gene: TRBV18
j_gene: TRBJ1-2
d_gene: -
abundance: once
len: 14
CDR3aa: CASSPPNRAGGYTF
CDR3nt: TGTGCCAGCTCACCACCGAACAGGGCCGGGGGCTACACCTTC

v_gene: TRBV7-8
j_gene: TRBJ2-7
d_gene: -
abundance: -
len: 17
CDR3aa: CASSLGVGTRSSYEQYF
CDR3nt: TGTGCCAGCAGCTTAGGGGTCGGGACACGGAGCTCCTACGAGCAGTACTTC

v_gene: TRBV7-9
j_gene: TRBJ2-7
d_gene: TRBD1
abundance: -
len: 14
CDR3aa: CASMRTGAIGEQYF
CDR3nt: TGTGCCAGCATGCGGACAGGGGCAATAGGCGAGCAGTACTTC

v_gene: TRBV12-5
j_gene: TRBJ2-3
d_gene: TRBD2
abundance: -
len: 15
CDR3aa: CASGLSGGVEDTQYF
CDR3nt: TGTGCTAGTGGGCTTAGCGGGGGGGTTGAAGATACGCAGTATTTT

v_gene: TRBV7-2
j_gene: TRBJ1-5
d_gene: -
abundance: -
len: 14
CDR3aa: CASSPTGGNLPQHF
CDR3nt: TGTGCCAGCAGCCCCACAGGCGGTAATCTGCCCCAGCATTTT

v_gene: TRBV10-3
j_gene: TRBJ1-3
d_gene: -
abundance: -
len: 15
CDR3aa: CAISALGDSGNTIYF
CDR3nt: TGTGCCATCAGTGCCCTGGGGGACTCTGGAAACACCATATATTTT

v_gene: TRBV4-1
j_gene: TRBJ1-2
d_gene: -
abundance: -
len: 13
CDR3aa: CASSQEVSIGYTF
CDR3nt: TGCGCCAGCAGCCAAGAAGTCTCAATCGGCTACACCTTC

v_gene: TRBV9
j_gene: TRBJ2-7
d_gene: TRBD1
abundance: -
len: 15
CDR3aa: CASSVGGTGAHEQYF
CDR3nt: TGTGCCAGCAGCGTAGGTGGGACAGGGGCTCACGAGCAGTACTTC

v_gene: TRBV6-1
j_gene: TRBJ1-2
d_gene: -
abundance: -
len: 14
CDR3aa: CASSEQGPSYGYTF
CDR3nt: TGTGCCAGCTCCGAGCAGGGGCCCTCCTATGGCTACACCTTC

v_gene: TRBV29-1
j_gene: TRBJ1-1
d_gene: -
abundance: -
len: 13
CDR3aa: CSAYLYEGAEAFF
CDR3nt: TGCAGCGCCTATTTATACGAGGGAGCTGAAGCTTTCTTT

v_gene: TRBV13
j_gene: TRBJ2-1
d_gene: TRBD1
abundance: once
len: 18
CDR3aa: CASSLGTSRQGSYNEQFF
CDR3nt: TGTGCCAGCAGCTTAGGCACCTCCAGACAGGGGAGCTACAATGAGCAGTTCTTC

v_gene: TRBV30
j_gene: TRBJ2-7
d_gene: -
abundance: -
len: 12
CDR3aa: CACGGQMYEQYF
CDR3nt: TGTGCCTGTGGGGGGCAGATGTACGAGCAGTACTTC

v_gene: TRBV28
j_gene: TRBJ2-1
d_gene: -
abundance: -
len: 16
CDR3aa: CASSSPTASSYNEQFF
CDR3nt: TGTGCCAGCAGTTCCCCGACAGCCTCCTCCTACAATGAGCAGTTCTTC

v_gene: TRBV6-5
j_gene: TRBJ1-4
d_gene: -
abundance: -
len: 16
CDR3aa: CASSFQQTTTNEKLFF
CDR3nt: TGTGCCAGCAGTTTTCAGCAGACTACAACTAATGAAAAACTGTTTTTT